This TCR beta chain was sequenced in a study of patients and donors after allogeneic stem cell transplantation. The trim removed 1 base at V and 14 bases at J, leaving 6 bases unmatched. This CDR3 contains 12 residues. TCRdb reanalysed the RT-PCR reads using MiXCR and keeps one entry per CDR3 protein. Of 920,000 or so distinct CDR3 sequences in the sample, more than 15% were seen once. The chain couples TRBV12-3 or TRBV12-4 to TRBJ2-3, with 7 bases that match TRBD1. The TCR was taken from a human donor who was either an allogeneic HSCT recipient or a stem cell or donor lymphocyte infusion donor (not recorded which). It is not recorded whose cells these are; they may come from a transplant donor. Sequencing used blood, either unsorted or a sorted T cell fraction (not recorded which). The CDR3 DNA sequence: TGTGCCAGCAGTTTAGGAGGGGGCTCCGCGTATTTT. Amino acids: CASSLGGGSAYF.